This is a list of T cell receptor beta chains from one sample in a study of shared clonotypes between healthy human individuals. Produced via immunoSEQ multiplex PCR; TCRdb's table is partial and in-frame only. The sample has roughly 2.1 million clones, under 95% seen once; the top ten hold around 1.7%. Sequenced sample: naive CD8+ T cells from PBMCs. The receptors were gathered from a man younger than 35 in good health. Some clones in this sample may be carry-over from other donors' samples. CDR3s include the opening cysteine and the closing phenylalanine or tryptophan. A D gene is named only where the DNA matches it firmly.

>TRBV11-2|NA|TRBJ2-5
TGTGCCAGCAGCCCTAGGACTGGTCCGGAGCAGTACTTC
CASSPRTGPEQYF
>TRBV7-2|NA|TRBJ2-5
TGTGCCAGCAGCTTGTGGAGAAAAGAGACCCAGTACTTC
CASSLWRKETQYF
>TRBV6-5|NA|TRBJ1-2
TGTGCCAGCAGCCCCGGACAGAGTCGTGCCTATGGCTACACCTTC
CASSPGQSRAYGYTF
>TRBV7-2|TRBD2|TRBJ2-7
TGTGCCAGCAGCTTAGTATCACTAGCGGGCTCCTACGAGCAGTACTTC
CASSLVSLAGSYEQYF
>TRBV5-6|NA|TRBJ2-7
TGTGCCAGCAGCTTCCAGAACTACGAGCAGTACTTC
CASSFQNYEQYF
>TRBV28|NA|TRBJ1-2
TGTGCCAGCAGTGGAGGATACGGCTACACCTTC
CASSGGYGYTF
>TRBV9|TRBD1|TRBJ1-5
TGTGCCAGCAGCCGACAGGGAGGACAGCCCCAGCATTTT
CASSRQGGQPQHF
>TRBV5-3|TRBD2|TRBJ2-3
TGTGCCAGAAGCTTAACCGGGAGGAGTACAGATACGCAGTATTTT
CARSLTGRSTDTQYF
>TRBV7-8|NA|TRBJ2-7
TGTGCCAGCAGCTCAAAAGTACGGGCCAAGTCCTACGAGCAGTACTTC
CASSSKVRAKSYEQYF
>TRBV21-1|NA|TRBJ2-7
TGTGCCAGCAGCAAAGTTCCGGCAAACCATGGAGCCTACGAGCAGTACTTC
CASSKVPANHGAYEQYF
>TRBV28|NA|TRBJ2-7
TGTGCCAGCAGTTTTATCAGGGGTTACGAGCAGTACTTC
CASSFIRGYEQYF
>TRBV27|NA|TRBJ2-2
TGTGCCAGCAGTGGTGGTGGCACCGGGGAGCTGTTTTTT
CASSGGGTGELFF